This TCR beta chain was recorded in a study of cytomegalovirus exposure and HLA in healthy donors. The donors were healthy bone marrow donors. Primers: 60 Vbeta forward and 13 Jbeta reverse. Some clones are missing from TCRdb's copy, which holds only in-frame ones; the method was immunoSEQ multiplex PCR. The sample carries about 130,000 clones, over 60% recorded once. Notes on the study in general: In vitro confirmation showed three CMV-associated chains to be CMV antigen specific.

A note on this clone: Antigen: not known.

V shed 3 bases, J shed 6 bases, and the junction held 5 bases outside the gene matches. CDR3 length equals 13 residues. The germline gives CDR1 LNHDA, CDR2 SQIVND (reference sequence). The receptor was isolated from a male donor in good health and CMV-seropositive. The sequencing input was PBMCs. V gene TRBV19 combines with J gene TRBJ2-7; 7 bases match TRBD1. In DNA form, the CDR3 reads TGTGCCAGTAGTATGACGGCAGGGGGCGAGCAGTACTTC. Translating it yields CASSMTAGGEQYF.